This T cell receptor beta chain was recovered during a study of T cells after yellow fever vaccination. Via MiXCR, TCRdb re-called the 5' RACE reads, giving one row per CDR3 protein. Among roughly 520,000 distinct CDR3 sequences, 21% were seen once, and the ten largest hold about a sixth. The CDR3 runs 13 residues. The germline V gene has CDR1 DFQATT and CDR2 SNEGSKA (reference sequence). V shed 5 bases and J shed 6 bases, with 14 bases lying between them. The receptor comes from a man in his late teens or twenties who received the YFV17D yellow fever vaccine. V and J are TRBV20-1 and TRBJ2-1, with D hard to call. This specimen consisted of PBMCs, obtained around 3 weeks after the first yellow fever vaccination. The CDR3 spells CSAYWTNSNEQFF. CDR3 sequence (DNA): TGCAGTGCTTATTGGACGAATTCCAATGAGCAGTTCTTC.